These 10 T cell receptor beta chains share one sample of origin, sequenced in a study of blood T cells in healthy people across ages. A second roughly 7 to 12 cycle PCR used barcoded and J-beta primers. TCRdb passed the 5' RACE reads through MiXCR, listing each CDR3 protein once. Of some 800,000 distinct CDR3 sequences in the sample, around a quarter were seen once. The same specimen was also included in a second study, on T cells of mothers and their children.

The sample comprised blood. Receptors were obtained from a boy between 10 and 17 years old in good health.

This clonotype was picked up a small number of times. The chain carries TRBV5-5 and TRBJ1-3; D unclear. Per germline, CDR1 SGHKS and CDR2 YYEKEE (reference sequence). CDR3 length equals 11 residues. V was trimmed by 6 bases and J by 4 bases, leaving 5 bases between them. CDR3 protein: CASKSGNTIYF. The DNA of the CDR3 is TGTGCCAGCAAATCGGGAAACACCATATATTTT. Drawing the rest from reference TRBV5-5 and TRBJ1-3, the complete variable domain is DAGVTQSPTHLIKTRGQQVTLRCSPISGHKSVSWYQQVLGQGPQFIFQYYEKEERGRGNFPDRFSARQFPNYSSELNVNALLLGDSALYLCASKSGNTIYFGEGSWLTVV.

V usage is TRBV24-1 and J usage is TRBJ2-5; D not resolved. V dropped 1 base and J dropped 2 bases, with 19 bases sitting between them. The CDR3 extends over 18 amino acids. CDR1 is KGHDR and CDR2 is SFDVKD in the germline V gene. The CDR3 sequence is CATSDFGYEDAGQETQYF. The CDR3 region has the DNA TGTGCCACCAGTGATTTCGGCTATGAGGACGCCGGTCAAGAGACCCAGTACTTC.

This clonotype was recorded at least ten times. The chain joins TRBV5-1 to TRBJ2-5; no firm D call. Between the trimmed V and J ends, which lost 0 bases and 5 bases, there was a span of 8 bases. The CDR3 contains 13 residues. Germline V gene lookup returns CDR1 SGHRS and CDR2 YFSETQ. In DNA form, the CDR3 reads TGCGCCAGCAGCTTGGAAGGAAGGGAGACCCAGTACTTC. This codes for CASSLEGRETQYF.

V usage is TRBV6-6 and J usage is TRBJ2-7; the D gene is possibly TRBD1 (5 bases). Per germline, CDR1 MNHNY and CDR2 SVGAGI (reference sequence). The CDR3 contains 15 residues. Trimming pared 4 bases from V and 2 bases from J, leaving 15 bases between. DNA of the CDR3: TGTGCCAGCAGTTTTGACAGCGCCCCCGCCTACGAGCAGTACTTC. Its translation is CASSFDSAPAYEQYF.

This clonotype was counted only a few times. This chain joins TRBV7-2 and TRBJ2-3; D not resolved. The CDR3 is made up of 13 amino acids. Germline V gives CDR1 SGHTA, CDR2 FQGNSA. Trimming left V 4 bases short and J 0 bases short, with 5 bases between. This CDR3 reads CASSSWSTDTQYF. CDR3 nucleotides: TGTGCCAGCAGCTCCTGGAGCACAGATACGCAGTATTTT.

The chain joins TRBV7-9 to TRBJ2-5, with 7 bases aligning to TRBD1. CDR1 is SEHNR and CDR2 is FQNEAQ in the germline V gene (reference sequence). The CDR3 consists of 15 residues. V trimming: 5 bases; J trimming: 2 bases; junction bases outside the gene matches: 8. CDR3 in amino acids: CASSGNGTVQETQYF. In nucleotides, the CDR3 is TGTGCCAGCAGCGGAAACGGGACAGTGCAAGAGACCCAGTACTTC.

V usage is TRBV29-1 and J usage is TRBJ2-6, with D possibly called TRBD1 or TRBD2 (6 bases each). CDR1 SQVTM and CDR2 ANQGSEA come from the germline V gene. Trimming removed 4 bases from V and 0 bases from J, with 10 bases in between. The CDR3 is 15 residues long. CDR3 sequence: CSVVGGGSGANVLTF. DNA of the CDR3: TGCAGCGTTGTAGGAGGGGGCTCTGGGGCCAACGTCCTGACTTTC.

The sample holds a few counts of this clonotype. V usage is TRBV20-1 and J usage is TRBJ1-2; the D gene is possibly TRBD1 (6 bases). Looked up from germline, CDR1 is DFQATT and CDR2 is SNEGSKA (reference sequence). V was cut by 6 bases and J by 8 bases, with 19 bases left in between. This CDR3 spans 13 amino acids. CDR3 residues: CSALGGQAYGYTF. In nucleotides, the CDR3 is TGCAGTGCCCTTGGGGGGCAGGCCTACGGCTACACCTTC.

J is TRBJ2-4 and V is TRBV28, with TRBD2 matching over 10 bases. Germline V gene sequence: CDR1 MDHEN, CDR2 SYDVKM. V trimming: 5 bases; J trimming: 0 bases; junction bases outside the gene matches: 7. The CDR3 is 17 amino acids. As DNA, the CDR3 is TGTGCCAGCAGTCCCGGACTAGCGGATCGAGCCAAAAACATTCAGTACTTC. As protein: CASSPGLADRAKNIQYF.

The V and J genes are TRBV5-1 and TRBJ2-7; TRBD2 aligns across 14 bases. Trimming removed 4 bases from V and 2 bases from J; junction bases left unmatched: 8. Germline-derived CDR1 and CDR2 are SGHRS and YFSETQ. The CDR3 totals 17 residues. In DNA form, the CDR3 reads TGCGCCAGCAGCCTAGACGGACTAGCGGGAGGAGCCTACGAGCAGTACTTC. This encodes CASSLDGLAGGAYEQYF.